This TCR beta chain was found in a study of cytomegalovirus exposure and HLA in healthy donors. Points from the study as a whole: V- and J-gene trimming in TCR beta was tied to a missense DCLRE1C variant by an analysis performed later.

The germline V gene has CDR1 LGHNA and CDR2 YNFKEQ. The CDR3 runs to 14 residues. The junction had 15 bases not matched to a gene; V was cut back by 6 bases and J by 11 bases. The table lists this clone with a count of one. The antigen remains unidentified. Primers for the PCR totalled 60 Vbeta and 13 Jbeta. Generated by immunoSEQ multiplex PCR, the TCRdb table keeps only in-frame clones and is missing some. Among roughly 150,000 clones listed, around 75% were seen once. This chain connects TRBV4-2 to TRBJ1-1; 7 positions agree with TRBD1. The sample comprised PBMCs. This sequence was found in a young woman in good health and CMV-seronegative. CDR3 DNA: TGTGCCAGCAGTAGACAGGGACCCTTTCATCAGGCTTTCTTT. Translated: CASSRQGPFHQAFF.